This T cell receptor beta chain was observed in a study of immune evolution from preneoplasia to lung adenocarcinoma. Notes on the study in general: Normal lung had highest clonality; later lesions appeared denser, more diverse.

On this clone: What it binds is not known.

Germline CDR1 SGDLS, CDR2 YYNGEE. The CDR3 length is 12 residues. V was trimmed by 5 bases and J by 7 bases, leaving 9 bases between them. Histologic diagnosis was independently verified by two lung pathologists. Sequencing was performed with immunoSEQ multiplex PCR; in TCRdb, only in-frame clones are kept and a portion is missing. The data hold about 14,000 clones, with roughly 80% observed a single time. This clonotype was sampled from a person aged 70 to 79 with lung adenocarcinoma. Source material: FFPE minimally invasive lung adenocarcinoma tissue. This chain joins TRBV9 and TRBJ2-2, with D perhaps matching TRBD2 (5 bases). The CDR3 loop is CASSLGGGELFF. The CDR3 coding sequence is TGTGCCAGCAGTCTTGGAGGCGGGGAGCTGTTTTTT.